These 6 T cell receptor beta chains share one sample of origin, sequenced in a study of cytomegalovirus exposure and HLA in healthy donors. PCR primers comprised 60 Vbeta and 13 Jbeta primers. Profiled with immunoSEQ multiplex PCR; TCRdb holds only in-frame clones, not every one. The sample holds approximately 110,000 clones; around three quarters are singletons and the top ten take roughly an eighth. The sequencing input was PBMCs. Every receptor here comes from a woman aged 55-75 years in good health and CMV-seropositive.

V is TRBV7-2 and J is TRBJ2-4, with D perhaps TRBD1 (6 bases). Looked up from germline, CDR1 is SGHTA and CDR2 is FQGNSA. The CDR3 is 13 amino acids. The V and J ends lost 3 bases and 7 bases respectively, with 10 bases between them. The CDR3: CASSFLTGNIQYF. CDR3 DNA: TGTGCCAGCAGCTTCCTTACAGGGAACATTCAGTACTTC.

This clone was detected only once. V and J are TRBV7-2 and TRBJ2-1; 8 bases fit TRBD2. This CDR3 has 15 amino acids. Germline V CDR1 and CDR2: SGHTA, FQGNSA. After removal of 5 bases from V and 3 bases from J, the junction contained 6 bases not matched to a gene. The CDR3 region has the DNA TGTGCCAGCAGCCCCGGGACTAGTAACTACAATGAGCAGTTCTTC. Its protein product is CASSPGTSNYNEQFF.

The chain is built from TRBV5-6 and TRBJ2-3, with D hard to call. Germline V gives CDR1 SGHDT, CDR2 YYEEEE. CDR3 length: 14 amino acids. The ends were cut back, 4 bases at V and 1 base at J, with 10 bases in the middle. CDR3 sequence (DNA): TGTGCCAGCAGCAGCCTAGGCGGCACAGATACGCAGTATTTT. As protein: CASSSLGGTDTQYF.

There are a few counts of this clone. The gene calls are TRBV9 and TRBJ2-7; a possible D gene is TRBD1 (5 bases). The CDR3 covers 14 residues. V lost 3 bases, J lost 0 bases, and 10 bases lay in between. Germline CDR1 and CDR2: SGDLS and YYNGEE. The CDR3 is CASSARQTSYEQYF. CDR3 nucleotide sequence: TGTGCCAGCAGCGCCAGACAGACCTCCTACGAGCAGTACTTC.

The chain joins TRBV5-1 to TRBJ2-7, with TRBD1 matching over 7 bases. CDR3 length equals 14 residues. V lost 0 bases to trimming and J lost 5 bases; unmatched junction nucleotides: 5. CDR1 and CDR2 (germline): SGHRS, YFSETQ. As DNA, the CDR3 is TGCGCCAGCAGCTTGGGACAGGGATACGACGAGCAGTACTTC. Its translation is CASSLGQGYDEQYF.

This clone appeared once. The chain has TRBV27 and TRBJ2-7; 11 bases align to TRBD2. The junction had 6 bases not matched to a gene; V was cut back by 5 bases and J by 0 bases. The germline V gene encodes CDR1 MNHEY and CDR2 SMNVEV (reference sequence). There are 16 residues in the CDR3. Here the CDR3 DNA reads TGTGCCAGCAGTCGGACTAGCGGGTATACCTCCTACGAGCAGTACTTC. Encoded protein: CASSRTSGYTSYEQYF.